These 9 T cell receptor beta chains were sequenced from one sample in a study of regulatory T cells. Regarding the study as a whole: In CD3G-deficient patients, conventional CD4+ T cells were enriched for hydrophobic CDR3 residues at positions 6 and 7.

Their antigens are not known. The PCR used 52 TRBV and 13 TRBJ primers. The protocol was immunoSEQ multiplex PCR, while the TCRdb copy is restricted to in-frame clones and leaves out a portion. The sample carries almost 30,000 clones, about nine tenths recorded once. The sample taken for sequencing was conventional CD4+ T cells sorted from blood. The source of these receptors is a person aged 18 to 35 with CD3G deficiency.

Note on this clone: One end of the junction does not line up with germline, which may come from a read error. V and J are TRBV6-1 and TRBJ2-7; tentative D call: TRBD2 (6 bases). Germline loops: CDR1 MNHNS, CDR2 SASEGT. This CDR3 has 16 amino acids. Here the CDR3 DNA reads TGTGCCAGCAGCGAAGGTATGCAGGACGGGGGCTACGAGCAGTACTTC. This translates into CASSEGMQDGGYEQYF.

The V gene is TRBV28, the J gene TRBJ1-1; no firm D call. The ends were cut back, 1 base at V and 1 base at J, with 10 bases in the middle. In germline, CDR1 is MDHEN, CDR2 SYDVKM. The CDR3 is 15 amino acids. The CDR3 sequence: CASSLLSEGNTEAFF. In DNA, the CDR3 is TGTGCCAGCAGTTTATTGAGTGAGGGGAACACTGAAGCTTTCTTT.

This clone has a single count. The chain joins TRBV10-1 to TRBJ2-4; TRBD2 might be the D (5 bases). The CDR3 extends over 15 amino acids. V was cut by 5 bases and J by 0 bases, with 11 bases left in between. Germline V lookup: CDR1 WNHNN, CDR2 SYGVQD (reference sequence). The CDR3 is CASSQRRRAKNIQYF. CDR3 nucleotides: TGCGCCAGCAGTCAGCGGCGGCGAGCCAAAAACATTCAGTACTTC.

This chain joins TRBV19 and TRBJ1-1; D not resolved. The CDR3 has 12 residues. The V and J ends lost 1 base and 7 bases respectively, with 7 bases between them. Per germline, CDR1 LNHDA and CDR2 SQIVND (reference sequence). The CDR3 sequence: CASSIVSGEAFF. The CDR3, as DNA: TGTGCCAGTAGTATAGTATCGGGTGAAGCTTTCTTT. Combining the CDR3 with reference TRBV19 and TRBJ1-1 gives the whole variable domain DGGITQSPKYLFRKEGQNVTLSCEQNLNHDAMYWYRQDPGQGLRLIYYSQIVNDFQKGDIAEGYSVSREKKESFPLTVTSAQKNPTAFYLCASSIVSGEAFFGQGTRLTVV.

The V call is TRBV25-1, the J call TRBJ2-1; weak D call: TRBD1 (6 bases). This CDR3 spans 11 amino acids. V dropped 10 bases and J dropped 7 bases, with 11 bases sitting between them. The germline gives CDR1 MGHDK, CDR2 SYGVNS. This CDR3 reads CAKVTGNEQFF. The CDR3 DNA reads as TGTGCCAAAGTGACAGGAAATGAGCAGTTCTTC.

The DNA of the CDR3 is TGTGCCAGCAGCCCAGAAGGCAGGGGCACAGATACGCAGTATTTT. This encodes CASSPEGRGTDTQYF. V gene TRBV7-9 combines with J gene TRBJ2-3; D may be TRBD1 (5 bases). CDR1 and CDR2 from the germline V gene are SEHNR and FQNEAQ (reference sequence). V was shortened by 5 bases and J by 1 base, with 13 bases between the two germline ends. The CDR3 length is 15 residues.

V usage is TRBV5-1 and J usage is TRBJ2-7; no definite D call. The length of the CDR3 is 13 residues. With 0 bases removed from V and 4 bases from J, the gap between germline ends came to 8 bases. The germline CDR1 and CDR2 sequences are SGHRS and YFSETQ. This CDR3 is CASSLAVGYEQYF. CDR3 DNA: TGCGCCAGCAGCTTGGCCGTGGGATACGAGCAGTACTTC.

This clone has just one count. This chain uses TRBV2 with TRBJ1-1; no clear D gene. CDR1 and CDR2 from the germline V gene are SNHLY and FYNNEI. Trimming left V 3 bases short and J 10 bases short, with 9 bases between. This CDR3 has 11 residues. The CDR3 bases are TGTGCCAGCAGTGAGTCCTTCGGAGCTTTCTTT. This encodes CASSESFGAFF.

The chain is built from TRBV5-1 and TRBJ1-1, with 8 nucleotides matching TRBD1. The CDR3 loop spans 16 amino acids. CDR1 and CDR2 from the germline V gene are SGHRS and YFSETQ. Trimming cost V 3 bases and J 1 base; bases outside gene matches: 8. CDR3 sequence (DNA): TGCGCCAGCAGCTCTGGGCCAGGGGGCGGGAACACTGAAGCTTTCTTT. This encodes CASSSGPGGGNTEAFF.